Below are 12 T cell receptor beta chains sequenced from a single sample in a study of T cell responses to AZD1222 COVID-19 vaccine. Sequencing used immunoSEQ multiplex PCR; TCRdb keeps in-frame clones, though not all of them. The sample has more than 110,000 clones; roughly 92% are singletons. The sample was peripheral blood, taken on day 0 of AZD1222 vaccination. The receptors stem from an adult in good health.

This chain joins TRBV5-4 and TRBJ2-3; the match to TRBD2 covers 14 bases. The CDR3 sequence is 16 residues long. V lost 6 bases to trimming and J lost 5 bases; unmatched junction nucleotides: 8. Germline V gene data show CDR1 as SGHNT and CDR2 as YYREEE (reference sequence). The CDR3 DNA sequence: TGTGCCAGCACCGTCCCGGGACTAGCGGGAGTAGATACGCAGTATTTT. It is translated as CASTVPGLAGVDTQYF.

The chain carries TRBV11-2 and TRBJ1-2; the D is unclear. From germline, CDR1 is SGHAT and CDR2 FQNNGV. The length of the CDR3 is 13 residues. Trimming took 2 bases from V and 5 from J, leaving 9 bases between them. The CDR3 here is CASSLLGIYGYTF. CDR3 in DNA: TGTGCCAGCAGCTTACTAGGGATTTATGGCTACACCTTC.

The J gene is TRBJ2-3, the V gene TRBV5-1, with 15 bases matching TRBD2. This CDR3 spans 16 amino acids. Germline-derived CDR1 and CDR2 are SGHRS and YFSETQ. The ends lost 4 bases at V and 4 bases at J; junction bases unmatched: 4. CDR3 bases: TGCGCCAGCAGCGGAGGGACTAGCGGGGGGTCAGATACGCAGTATTTT. Protein product: CASSGGTSGGSDTQYF.

V usage is TRBV2 and J usage is TRBJ1-5, with 11 bases that match TRBD1. This CDR3 spans 19 amino acids. After removal of 4 bases from V and 1 base from J, the junction contained 12 bases not matched to a gene. CDR1 is SNHLY and CDR2 is FYNNEI in the germline V gene. Here the CDR3 reads CASSGAPDRGRISNQPQHF. In DNA form, the CDR3 reads TGTGCCAGCAGTGGGGCCCCGGACAGGGGGCGCATAAGCAATCAGCCCCAGCATTTT.

The chain joins TRBV6-5 to TRBJ2-5, with D unclear. Deletions cut 9 bases from V and 4 bases from J, with 15 bases between. This CDR3 has 13 amino acids. In germline, CDR1 is MNHEY, CDR2 SVGAGI. CDR3 sequence reads: CASHRVWGETQYF. The CDR3 coding sequence is TGTGCCAGTCACCGTGTATGGGGAGAGACCCAGTACTTC.

The chain combines TRBV2 with TRBJ2-1; possible D gene TRBD2, 5 bases. CDR1 SNHLY and CDR2 FYNNEI come from the germline V gene. The CDR3 loop spans 15 amino acids. The V end was cut by 8 bases, the J end by 0 bases, with 14 bases between. The CDR3 is CASSGLENSYNEQFF. The CDR3 nucleotides read TGTGCCAGCTCCGGACTGGAGAACTCCTACAATGAGCAGTTCTTC.

The chain carries TRBV6-5 and TRBJ1-1; D possibly corresponds to TRBD1 (5 bases). Germline V gives CDR1 MNHEY, CDR2 SVGAGI. The CDR3 has 16 residues. Trimming took off 3 bases at V and 0 bases at J, with 14 bases between the two ends. Here the CDR3 DNA reads TGTGCCAGCAGTTATCTTCCGGGACGGCTGAACACTGAAGCTTTCTTT. Encoded protein: CASSYLPGRLNTEAFF.

The chain uses TRBV29-1 and TRBJ2-7; D gene unclear. Germline values: CDR1 SQVTM, CDR2 ANQGSEA. Trimming stripped 0 bases from V and 12 bases from J, with 18 bases between. The CDR3 contains 13 residues. The CDR3 spells CSVEETGVDELYF. DNA for the CDR3: TGCAGCGTTGAAGAGACGGGCGTTGATGAGTTGTACTTC.

The chain links TRBV6-1 to TRBJ1-3; D remains unclear. Germline V gene sequence: CDR1 MNHNS, CDR2 SASEGT. This CDR3 region has 15 residues. V lost 2 bases to trimming and J lost 8 bases, with 16 bases between them. Here the CDR3 reads CASSETAGYVDTIYF. CDR3 coding DNA: TGTGCCAGCAGTGAAACAGCGGGGTACGTCGACACCATATATTTT.

This clone was recorded once. The chain couples TRBV28 to TRBJ1-2; 9 positions agree with TRBD1. V was clipped by 7 bases and J by 8 bases; unmatched bases: 8. The CDR3 spans 13 residues. CDR1 and CDR2 from the germline V gene are MDHEN and SYDVKM. The CDR3 DNA sequence: TGTGCCAGCACCCCGGGACAGGGCGTAGGCTACACCTTC. Amino acids: CASTPGQGVGYTF.

The chain is built from TRBV11-2 and TRBJ1-2, with D possibly being TRBD1 (5 bases). Germline V gene data show CDR1 as SGHAT and CDR2 as FQNNGV. Trimming pared 7 bases from V and 1 base from J, leaving 19 bases between. The CDR3 sequence is 16 residues long. The CDR3 DNA follows: TGTGCCAGCACCCCTAGAGGGGCAGGTCTTAACTATGGCTACACCTTC. Protein product: CASTPRGAGLNYGYTF.

J is TRBJ2-2 and V is TRBV28, with 9 positions matching TRBD2. The V segment lost 6 bases and the J segment 6 bases; nucleotides outside the gene matches: 5. Germline CDR1 is MDHEN and CDR2 is SYDVKM. This CDR3 region has 14 residues. This CDR3 reads CASRRLAASGELFF. The CDR3 region has the DNA TGTGCCAGCAGGAGACTAGCGGCATCCGGGGAGCTGTTTTTT.